This T cell receptor beta chain was obtained from a study of spatial heterogeneity in lung cancer. Study background: Detected sequences consistently included more beta-chain ones than alpha-chain ones. More than ten raw reads, on average, carried each unique TCR and UMI combination.

Unique molecular identifiers, one per molecule, were present on every TCR cDNA molecule. TCRdb called the 5' RACE reads again in MiXCR, with one record for every CDR3 protein. The sample holds about 82,000 distinct CDR3 sequences, 10% to 15% seen once. Time point described: sample taken at primary tumor resection. The sequenced material consisted of unsorted whole RNA from tumor, nontumor lung or frozen PBMC. There were around 72 donors, all of them untreated patients with early-stage non-small cell lung cancer. This CDR3 comprises 13 residues. Germline loops: CDR1 SGDLS, CDR2 YYNGEE. The germline V and J ends were trimmed by 4 bases and 5 bases, with 11 bases remaining between them. Only a few counts were recorded for this clonotype.

Sequencing used PBMCs, obtained at surgery. The genes are TRBV9 and TRBJ2-3; D uncertain. The TCR comes from a male donor with early-stage non-small cell lung cancer. The CDR3 sequence: CASSYSPRDTQYF. The CDR3 DNA is TGTGCCAGCAGCTATTCGCCTCGAGATACGCAGTATTTT.